These 27 T cell receptor beta chains came from one sample sequenced in a study of regulatory T cells in long-lasting Graves disease. Indicated time point: newly diagnosed GD, antithyroid drugs for less than 3 months. With RNA extracted from PBMCs as input, the TCR library was made. TCR beta libraries were built with iRepertoire HTBI primers and Arm-PCR of CDR3 regions. MiXCR, run by TCRdb on the multiplex PCR reads, gives a single entry per CDR3 protein. Counted here are over 500,000 distinct CDR3 sequences, around 15% occurring once; the ten biggest clones make up about 18%. These data also featured in a second study, about T cells in Graves' hyperthyroidism and ophthalmopathy.

The material was peripheral blood mononuclear cells (PBMCs), obtained at new diagnosis, from a patient treated with antithyroid drugs. The receptors were gathered from a woman in her thirties with Graves disease.

The CDR3 DNA reads TGTGCCAGCAGCCCACTAGCGGGGATCACAGATACGCAGTATTTT. Protein product: CASSPLAGITDTQYF. The chain couples TRBV6-1 to TRBJ2-3, with TRBD2 identical over 10 bases. Germline CDR1 MNHNS, CDR2 SASEGT. V lost 6 bases to trimming and J lost 2 bases; unmatched junction nucleotides: 5. The CDR3 has 15 amino acids.

This clonotype was recorded at least ten times. This chain connects TRBV7-2 to TRBJ2-5, with TRBD1 matching over 8 bases. The CDR3 is 15 residues long. The J segment lost 2 bases and the V segment lost 2 bases, leaving 4 bases of the junction unmatched. Germline V CDR1 and CDR2: SGHTA, FQGNSA. The CDR3 here is CASSLNRGVQETQYF. CDR3 nucleotides: TGTGCCAGCAGCTTAAACAGGGGGGTGCAAGAGACCCAGTACTTC. Based on the CDR3 plus reference TRBV7-2 and TRBJ2-5, the full variable domain is GAGVSQSPSNKVTEKGKDVELRCDPISGHTALYWYRQSLGQGLEFLIYFQGNSAPDKSGLPSDRFSAERTGGSVSTLTIQRTQQEDSAVYLCASSLNRGVQETQYFGPGTRLLVL.

The sample holds many counts of this clonotype. J is TRBJ1-1 and V is TRBV12-3 or TRBV12-4; perhaps TRBD1 as D (5 bases). The ends were cut back, 3 bases at V and 3 bases at J, with 8 bases in the middle. This CDR3 comprises 13 residues. The CDR3 reads CASSFAGDTEAFF. The CDR3 DNA sequence: TGTGCCAGCAGTTTCGCGGGGGACACTGAAGCTTTCTTT.

This clonotype was observed at least ten times. The CDR3 reads CASSAKFSSGRRGDEQFF. The CDR3 DNA follows: TGTGCCAGCAGCGCAAAGTTCTCTAGCGGGAGAAGGGGGGATGAGCAGTTCTTC. The J gene is TRBJ2-1, the V gene TRBV11-2, with 10 nucleotides matching TRBD2. The trim removed 5 bases at V and 8 bases at J, leaving 18 bases unmatched. The CDR3 consists of 18 residues. From germline, CDR1 is SGHAT and CDR2 FQNNGV.

This clonotype appeared a few times. The CDR3 nucleotides read TGTGCCAGCAGCTTACCAGGGTCGGTTGAGCAGTTCTTC. Translation gives CASSLPGSVEQFF. V is TRBV7-9 and J is TRBJ2-1; D might be TRBD1 (5 bases). Germline V gene data show CDR1 as SEHNR and CDR2 as FQNEAQ (reference sequence). Trimming shortened V by 2 bases and J by 9 bases, and 11 bases separated the two germline ends. The CDR3 extends over 13 amino acids.

Ten or more counts support this clonotype. The chain carries TRBV2 and TRBJ2-5; D is perhaps TRBD2 (6 bases). V was clipped by 6 bases and J by 4 bases, with 9 bases between them. The CDR3 has 12 residues. Germline V gives CDR1 SNHLY, CDR2 FYNNEI. The CDR3 DNA sequence: TGTGCCAGCAGGGCCGGGGGAGAGACCCAGTACTTC. This encodes CASRAGGETQYF.

A note on this clonotype: One junction end does not reproduce the germline sequence, and a read error may be involved. J is TRBJ1-3 and V is TRBV19, with D perhaps matching TRBD1 (6 bases). The CDR3 spans 15 residues. Germline values: CDR1 LNHDA, CDR2 SQIVND (reference sequence). Here the CDR3 DNA reads TGTGCCAGCCACGCTCGAGGGGGGCCTGGAAACATCATATATTTT. This codes for CASHARGGPGNIIYF.

In its sample, this clonotype was seen many times. The rearrangement links TRBV20-1 to TRBJ2-1, with 11 nucleotides matching TRBD1. The V segment lost 8 bases and the J segment 8 bases; nucleotides outside the gene matches: 11. The CDR3 extends over 14 amino acids. Germline assignment: CDR1 DFQATT and CDR2 SNEGSKA (reference sequence). The CDR3 loop reads CSTFTGTGGDEQFF. The CDR3 bases are TGCAGTACCTTCACCGGGACAGGGGGGGATGAGCAGTTCTTC.

The sample holds one count of this clonotype. The chain is built from TRBV6-5 and TRBJ2-2; D call uncertain. The CDR3 is made up of 15 amino acids. The germline V gene encodes CDR1 MNHEY and CDR2 SVGAGI. V gave up 0 bases and J gave up 6 bases, with 11 bases separating them. CDR3 nucleotides: TGTGCCAGCAGTTACTCGTCAGGTTTGCCCGGGGAGCTGTTTTTT. Translation gives CASSYSSGLPGELFF.

This clonotype has more than one count but fewer than ten. The chain uses TRBV5-8 and TRBJ2-7, with TRBD1 as a possible D gene (6 bases). The CDR3 runs 14 residues. CDR1 and CDR2 (germline): SGHTS, YDEGEE. V gave up 2 bases and J gave up 2 bases, with 11 bases separating them. CDR3 amino acids: CASSFAWDTYEQYF. CDR3 in DNA: TGTGCCAGCAGCTTTGCGTGGGACACCTACGAGCAGTACTTC.

This clonotype occurred many times. V usage is TRBV6-1 and J usage is TRBJ2-5, with D perhaps matching TRBD1 (6 bases). The CDR3 is 13 amino acids. The V end lost 6 bases, the J end lost 7 bases, and 15 bases lay between the germline ends. Germline assignment: CDR1 MNHNS and CDR2 SASEGT. The CDR3 reads CASRSTGSGTQYF. CDR3 nucleotides: TGTGCCAGCAGAAGTACAGGGAGCGGGACCCAGTACTTC.

V gene TRBV20-1 combines with J gene TRBJ1-1; weak D call: TRBD1 (5 bases). V lost 6 bases and J 3 bases, leaving 20 bases between the germline ends. This CDR3 region has 15 residues. Germline V gives CDR1 DFQATT, CDR2 SNEGSKA (reference sequence). DNA of the CDR3: TGCAGTGCCAGCCCCCGACCGACAGAATACACTGAAGCTTTCTTT. Protein: CSASPRPTEYTEAFF.

This sequence joins TRBV10-3 and TRBJ1-1; weak D call: TRBD1 (5 bases). The V gene lost 0 bases and the J gene lost 1 base, with 9 bases spanning the gap. Per the germline V gene, CDR1 is ENHRY and CDR2 is SYGVKD. The CDR3 is 15 residues long. This CDR3 is CAISESKGANTEAFF. The CDR3 DNA reads as TGTGCCATCAGTGAGTCGAAAGGGGCGAACACTGAAGCTTTCTTT.

There are a few counts of this clonotype. This chain joins TRBV20-1 and TRBJ2-7, with a weak D call TRBD2 (6 bases). Germline-derived CDR1 and CDR2 are DFQATT and SNEGSKA (reference sequence). The CDR3 covers 12 residues. V was trimmed by 6 bases and J by 2 bases, leaving 11 bases between them. CDR3 loop: CSAKGGTYEQYF. CDR3 nucleotide sequence: TGCAGTGCCAAAGGAGGGACCTACGAGCAGTACTTC.

CDR3 residues: CASSFTRDQETQYF. CDR3 coding DNA: TGTGCCAGCAGCTTTACCAGGGACCAAGAGACCCAGTACTTC. The chain uses TRBV5-6 and TRBJ2-5, with D perhaps matching TRBD1 (5 bases). Germline loops: CDR1 SGHDT, CDR2 YYEEEE. CDR3 size: 14 residues. Trimming left V 2 bases short and J 0 bases short, with 8 bases between.

As regards this clonotype: Compared with germline, one end of the junction differs, possibly owing to a read error. V gene TRBV28 combines with J gene TRBJ2-1; D unclear. The CDR3 is 11 residues long. The germline V gene encodes CDR1 MDHEN and CDR2 SYDVKM. CDR3 protein: CASNRLGEEVF. CDR3 DNA sequence: TGTGCCAGCAATCGTCTCGGAGAAGAGGTCTTC.

This clonotype was observed many times. V is TRBV27 and J is TRBJ2-1; 7 bases fit TRBD2. In germline, CDR1 is MNHEY, CDR2 SMNVEV (reference sequence). V shed 3 bases, J shed 4 bases, and the junction held 12 bases outside the gene matches. The CDR3 is 17 amino acids. The CDR3 sequence is CASSFGPSREWYNEQFF. The CDR3 DNA reads as TGTGCCAGCAGTTTCGGCCCCTCGCGGGAGTGGTACAATGAGCAGTTCTTC.

In the case of this clonotype: Since a much larger clone is just one base distant, this may be a read error. The CDR3 protein is CASSGWVEETQYF. Written as DNA, the CDR3 is TGTGCCAGCAGTGGATGGGTTGAAGAGACCCAGTACTTC. The rearrangement joins TRBV6-2 or TRBV6-3 to TRBJ2-5; D unresolved. The CDR3 sequence is 13 residues long. From germline, CDR1 is MNHEY and CDR2 SVGEGT. Trimming shortened V by 5 bases and J by 3 bases, and 10 bases separated the two germline ends.

The genes are TRBV24-1 and TRBJ2-1, with TRBD2 identical over 12 bases. The V and J ends lost 3 bases and 5 bases, in that order; junction bases with no gene match: 4. CDR1 is KGHDR and CDR2 is SFDVKD in the germline V gene. This CDR3 has 16 amino acids. The CDR3 nucleotides read TGTGCCACCAGTGATCCGACTAGCGGGGGAGACAATGAGCAGTTCTTC. Translating it yields CATSDPTSGGDNEQFF.

This clonotype occurred many times. The J gene is TRBJ1-1, the V gene TRBV27; D unclear. V shed 2 bases and J shed 3 bases, with 7 bases lying between them. CDR3 length equals 13 residues. Germline lookup yields CDR1 MNHEY and CDR2 SMNVEV (reference sequence). CDR3 region: CASSLLRYTEAFF. DNA of the CDR3: TGTGCCAGCAGTTTACTACGGTACACTGAAGCTTTCTTT.

The chain couples TRBV7-9 to TRBJ1-4; D gene uncertain. The V end was cut by 5 bases, the J end by 4 bases, with 11 bases between. The CDR3 has 14 residues. The germline V gene encodes CDR1 SEHNR and CDR2 FQNEAQ (reference sequence). In DNA form, the CDR3 reads TGTGCCAGCAGCCCCTCAACCGGTAATGAAAAACTGTTTTTT. Protein sequence: CASSPSTGNEKLFF.

This rearrangement joins TRBV6-1 to TRBJ2-5; tentative D call: TRBD2 (6 bases). This CDR3 is 15 amino acids long. Germline V gene sequence: CDR1 MNHNS, CDR2 SASEGT. V was pared by 5 bases and J by 0 bases, with 13 bases between. The CDR3 region is CASSPPGTYQETQYF. For the CDR3, the DNA is TGTGCCAGCAGTCCCCCCGGGACTTACCAAGAGACCCAGTACTTC.

This clonotype was recorded once. The V and J genes are TRBV30 and TRBJ1-5, with D possibly matching TRBD1 (5 bases). V was clipped by 2 bases and J by 4 bases, with 12 bases between them. This CDR3 is built from 14 residues. Germline CDR1 and CDR2: GTSNPN and SVGIG (reference sequence). The CDR3: CAWSLQVGNQPQHF. The CDR3 nucleotides are TGTGCCTGGAGTTTACAGGTTGGAAATCAGCCCCAGCATTTT.

CDR3 sequence (DNA): TGTGCCAGCAGCTTCAAGGCTAGCGGGGGCAACACAGATACGCAGTATTTT. Its protein product is CASSFKASGGNTDTQYF. The rearrangement joins TRBV7-9 to TRBJ2-3, with 10 nucleotides matching TRBD2. The V gene's germline CDR1 is SEHNR and CDR2 FQNEAQ (reference sequence). V lost 3 bases to trimming and J lost 2 bases; unmatched junction nucleotides: 8. CDR3 length: 17 residues.

The rearrangement uses TRBV19 and TRBJ2-3; D perhaps matches TRBD2 (6 bases). V was cut by 10 bases and J by 0 bases, with 14 bases left in between. Germline values: CDR1 LNHDA, CDR2 SQIVND (reference sequence). This CDR3 comprises 14 residues. As DNA, the CDR3 is TGTGCCACCACCCGGGACTCTAGCACAGATACGCAGTATTTT. Translation: CATTRDSSTDTQYF.

The genes are TRBV5-1 and TRBJ2-5; possibly TRBD1 or TRBD2 for D (5 bases each). The length of the CDR3 is 16 residues. Looked up from germline, CDR1 is SGHRS and CDR2 is YFSETQ. V lost 0 bases to trimming and J lost 5 bases, with 17 bases between them. The CDR3 region has the DNA TGCGCCAGCAGCTTGGGAGTAGGGACGGTTGGGGAGACCCAGTACTTC. It codes for CASSLGVGTVGETQYF.

The J gene is TRBJ2-5, the V gene TRBV18, with D possibly being TRBD2 (6 bases). The CDR3 covers 14 residues. Per the germline V gene, CDR1 is KGHSH and CDR2 is LQKENI. V lost 1 base and J 2 bases, leaving 8 bases between the germline ends. This CDR3 is CASSPQGRQETQYF. CDR3 sequence (DNA): TGTGCCAGCTCACCACAGGGGAGGCAAGAGACCCAGTACTTC.